A single sample is the source of the 23 T cell receptor beta chains below, sequenced in a study of identical twins. Via MiXCR, TCRdb re-called the 5' RACE reads, giving one row per CDR3 protein. The profile shows hundreds of thousands of distinct CDR3 sequences, around 21% of them singletons. The same data also contributed to another study, on T cells expressing NK-cell markers.

The sequencing sample was made of PBMCs. Every receptor here comes from a woman in her late teens or twenties in good health.

The chain has TRBV12-3 or TRBV12-4 and TRBJ2-1; no reliable D call. V gave up 7 bases and J gave up 0 bases, with 13 bases separating them. The CDR3 contains 15 residues. CDR3 amino acids: CASNGLSLSYNEQFF. CDR3 DNA: TGTGCCAGCAATGGCCTTTCCCTCTCCTACAATGAGCAGTTCTTC.

The chain couples TRBV10-3 to TRBJ1-1; D might be TRBD1 (6 bases). The V and J ends lost 5 bases and 4 bases respectively, with 8 bases between them. The CDR3 extends over 12 amino acids. Germline loops: CDR1 ENHRY, CDR2 SYGVKD. The CDR3 DNA reads TGTGCCATCAGTACAGGGTCCACTGAAGCTTTCTTT. Protein sequence: CAISTGSTEAFF.

The CDR3 is CAWSVTSGSYEQYF. CDR3 nucleotides: TGTGCCTGGAGTGTGACTAGCGGTTCCTACGAGCAGTACTTC. V usage is TRBV30 and J usage is TRBJ2-7; TRBD2 agrees at 9 bases. Looked up from germline, CDR1 is GTSNPN and CDR2 is SVGIG (reference sequence). V shed 0 bases, J shed 1 base, and the junction held 1 base outside the gene matches. This CDR3 is built from 14 residues.

This clonotype was recorded many times. J is TRBJ2-2 and V is TRBV7-2; no firm D call. The germline CDR1 and CDR2 sequences are SGHTA and FQGNSA. The CDR3 runs 14 residues. The V gene lost 2 bases and the J gene lost 5 bases, with 9 bases spanning the gap. CDR3 coding DNA: TGTGCCAGCAGCTTAAATGAGAGAACCGGGGAGCTGTTTTTT. This sequence encodes CASSLNERTGELFF. Based on the CDR3 plus reference TRBV7-2 and TRBJ2-2, the full variable domain is GAGVSQSPSNKVTEKGKDVELRCDPISGHTALYWYRQSLGQGLEFLIYFQGNSAPDKSGLPSDRFSAERTGGSVSTLTIQRTQQEDSAVYLCASSLNERTGELFFGEGSRLTVL.

The CDR3, as DNA: TGTGCCAGCAGCTTGACAGATCCGTCTTATGGCTACACCTTC. Translated: CASSLTDPSYGYTF. The chain joins TRBV5-8 to TRBJ1-2; D is ambiguous. This CDR3 region has 14 residues. The V end was cut by 1 base, the J end by 5 bases, with 12 bases between. In germline, CDR1 is SGHTS, CDR2 YDEGEE.

The rearrangement links TRBV5-1 to TRBJ2-7, with unresolved D. The germline V and J ends were trimmed by 5 bases and 5 bases, with 14 bases remaining between them. CDR3 length: 13 amino acids. Germline V gene data show CDR1 as SGHRS and CDR2 as YFSETQ. In DNA, the CDR3 is TGCGCCAGCAGTGGGCCCTTGGGCCACGAGCAGTACTTC. It codes for CASSGPLGHEQYF.

J is TRBJ2-7 and V is TRBV4-2; perhaps TRBD2 as D (6 bases). Trimming removed 4 bases at V and 4 bases at J, with 14 bases between. The length of the CDR3 is 14 residues. Per the germline V gene, CDR1 is LGHNA and CDR2 is YNFKEQ. The CDR3 DNA sequence: TGTGCCAGCAGCCCCACGGGACTGACTTACGAGCAGTACTTC. Amino acid sequence: CASSPTGLTYEQYF.

V usage is TRBV7-9 and J usage is TRBJ2-3; possibly TRBD1 for D (5 bases). The V end lost 5 bases, the J end lost 4 bases, and 10 bases lay between the germline ends. The germline CDR1 and CDR2 sequences are SEHNR and FQNEAQ (reference sequence). CDR3 length equals 13 residues. CDR3 amino acids: CASSVGAADTQYF. The CDR3 DNA is TGTGCCAGCAGCGTAGGGGCGGCAGATACGCAGTATTTT.

This rearrangement joins TRBV5-1 to TRBJ2-7, with a possible D match to TRBD1 (5 bases). The germline gives CDR1 SGHRS, CDR2 YFSETQ. CDR3 length equals 15 residues. Deletions cut 4 bases from V and 2 bases from J, with 16 bases between. The CDR3 coding sequence is TGCGCCAGCAGCCAGGGTCGGTCTCTCACCTACGAGCAGTACTTC. It yields the protein CASSQGRSLTYEQYF.

This chain joins TRBV25-1 and TRBJ1-2; 8 nucleotides agree with TRBD1. J gave up 3 bases and V 3 bases, and 6 bases lay outside the gene matches. The CDR3 runs 15 residues. Germline V gene data show CDR1 as MGHDK and CDR2 as SYGVNS. CDR3 in amino acids: CASSDPGGADYGYTF. DNA for the CDR3: TGTGCCAGCAGTGACCCAGGGGGCGCAGACTATGGCTACACCTTC.

This chain connects TRBV28 to TRBJ1-5; D is undetermined. Trimming left V 3 bases short and J 3 bases short, with 9 bases between. The CDR3 runs 14 residues. The germline gives CDR1 MDHEN, CDR2 SYDVKM. In nucleotides, the CDR3 is TGTGCCAGCAGTTTGAGGCCGACCAATCAGCCCCAGCATTTT. It yields the protein CASSLRPTNQPQHF.

This chain joins TRBV10-2 and TRBJ2-2; D uncertain. CDR3 length: 14 amino acids. V was pared by 7 bases and J by 2 bases, with 11 bases between. The V gene's germline CDR1 is WSHSY and CDR2 SAAADI. In DNA form, the CDR3 reads TGCGCCAGCACGCTCGCGGCTAACACCGGGGAGCTGTTTTTT. This sequence encodes CASTLAANTGELFF.

The sample holds a few counts of this clonotype. This rearrangement joins TRBV20-1 to TRBJ1-3, with 8 bases lining up with TRBD1. Germline V gene data show CDR1 as DFQATT and CDR2 as SNEGSKA (reference sequence). This CDR3 spans 13 amino acids. V lost 6 bases and J lost 3; bases outside the gene matches: 4. The CDR3 nucleotides are TGCAGTGCAAACACAGGGGGTGGAAACACCATATATTTT. This gives the protein CSANTGGGNTIYF.

This clonotype appeared a few times. The CDR3 coding sequence is TGTGCCAGCAGTTTATCGGGGGGGGCCGGTGAGCAGTTCTTC. This gives the protein CASSLSGGAGEQFF. This sequence joins TRBV12-3 or TRBV12-4 and TRBJ2-1, with TRBD2 matching over 8 bases. J lost 9 bases, V lost 2 bases, and 6 bases had no gene match. This CDR3 contains 14 residues.

In this sample, this clonotype turned up many times. The chain has TRBV6-1 and TRBJ1-4, with TRBD1 as a possible D gene (6 bases). This CDR3 spans 12 amino acids. V lost 3 bases and J 7 bases, leaving 6 bases between the germline ends. The germline CDR1 and CDR2 sequences are MNHNS and SASEGT. CDR3: CASSDRGEKLFF. The DNA of the CDR3 is TGTGCCAGCAGTGACAGGGGTGAAAAACTGTTTTTT.

The chain recombines TRBV5-1 with TRBJ2-3; the match to TRBD1 covers 9 bases. After removal of 0 bases from V and 4 bases from J, the junction contained 9 bases not matched to a gene. CDR3 length: 17 amino acids. The germline V gene encodes CDR1 SGHRS and CDR2 YFSETQ. The CDR3 is CASSLAGTGMMPDTQYF. The CDR3 DNA sequence: TGCGCCAGCAGCTTGGCCGGGACAGGGATGATGCCAGATACGCAGTATTTT.

The chain joins TRBV20-1 to TRBJ2-7; 9 bases are a match to TRBD2. The trim removed 3 bases at V and 7 bases at J, leaving 4 bases unmatched. Looked up from germline, CDR1 is DFQATT and CDR2 is SNEGSKA (reference sequence). The CDR3 totals 12 residues. As DNA, the CDR3 is TGCAGTGCTAGGCTAGCGGGATGGGAGCAGTACTTC. Protein sequence: CSARLAGWEQYF.

This chain links TRBV10-3 with TRBJ1-5; possibly TRBD1 for D (6 bases). The CDR3 totals 16 residues. The germline V gene encodes CDR1 ENHRY and CDR2 SYGVKD. The V end was cut by 10 bases, the J end by 5 bases, with 24 bases between. CDR3 DNA sequence: TGTGCCACCGCGCCCCGGGGCCCAGGGGAGGATCAGCCCCAGCATTTT. It is translated as CATAPRGPGEDQPQHF.

This sequence joins TRBV5-1 and TRBJ2-2; 15 nucleotides match TRBD2. The V gene's germline CDR1 is SGHRS and CDR2 YFSETQ. V gave up 4 bases and J gave up 5 bases; unmatched junction bases: 12. The CDR3 contains 19 residues. CDR3: CASSGAGTSGRRWTGELFF. CDR3 nucleotides: TGCGCCAGCAGCGGAGCCGGGACTAGCGGGAGGAGGTGGACCGGGGAGCTGTTTTTT.

This chain uses TRBV24-1 with TRBJ2-3; D might be TRBD1 (5 bases). The germline gives CDR1 KGHDR, CDR2 SFDVKD. V lost 5 bases to trimming and J lost 2 bases, with 13 bases between them. The CDR3 totals 15 residues. The CDR3 loop is CATSALGDVTDTQYF. CDR3 nucleotide sequence: TGTGCCACCAGTGCTTTAGGGGATGTCACAGATACGCAGTATTTT.

In this sample, this clonotype turned up many times. The J gene is TRBJ1-3, the V gene TRBV20-1; no firm D call. The CDR3 totals 11 residues. The germline V and J ends were trimmed by 6 bases and 3 bases, with 6 bases remaining between them. The germline V gene encodes CDR1 DFQATT and CDR2 SNEGSKA (reference sequence). The CDR3 is CSAVIGNTIYF. CDR3 DNA sequence: TGCAGTGCCGTCATTGGAAACACCATATATTTT.

J is TRBJ1-4 and V is TRBV12-3 or TRBV12-4; the D is unclear. V was shortened by 4 bases and J by 8 bases, with 14 bases between the two germline ends. The CDR3 consists of 14 residues. Written as DNA, the CDR3 is TGTGCCAGCAGTTACGGGGTCCTGGGGGAAAAACTGTTTTTT. This translates into CASSYGVLGEKLFF.

This clonotype was detected only a few times. The chain has TRBV6-1 and TRBJ1-1; weak D call: TRBD1 (5 bases). This CDR3 comprises 17 residues. V was clipped by 6 bases and J by 4 bases, with 24 bases between them. Germline V lookup: CDR1 MNHNS, CDR2 SASEGT. The CDR3 protein is CASSHLPSRAHGTEAFF. The CDR3 coding sequence is TGTGCCAGCAGCCACCTCCCAAGCAGGGCGCATGGCACTGAAGCTTTCTTT.